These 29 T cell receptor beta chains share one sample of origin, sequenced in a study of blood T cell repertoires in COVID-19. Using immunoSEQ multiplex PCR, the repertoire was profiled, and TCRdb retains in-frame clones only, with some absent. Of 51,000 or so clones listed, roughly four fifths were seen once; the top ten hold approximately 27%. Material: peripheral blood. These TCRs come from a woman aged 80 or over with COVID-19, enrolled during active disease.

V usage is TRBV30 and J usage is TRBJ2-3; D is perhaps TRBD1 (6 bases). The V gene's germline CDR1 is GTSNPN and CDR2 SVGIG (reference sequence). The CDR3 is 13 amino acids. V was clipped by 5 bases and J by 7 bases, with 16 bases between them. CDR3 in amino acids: CAWAPPQGNTQYF. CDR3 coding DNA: TGTGCCTGGGCCCCACCCCAGGGGAATACGCAGTATTTT.

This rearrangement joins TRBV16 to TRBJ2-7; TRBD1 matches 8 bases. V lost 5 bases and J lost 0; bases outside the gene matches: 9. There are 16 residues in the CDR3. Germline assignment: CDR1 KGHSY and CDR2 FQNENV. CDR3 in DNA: TGTGCCAGCAGCTTGCGGGACAGGACTATCTCCTACGAGCAGTACTTC. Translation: CASSLRDRTISYEQYF.

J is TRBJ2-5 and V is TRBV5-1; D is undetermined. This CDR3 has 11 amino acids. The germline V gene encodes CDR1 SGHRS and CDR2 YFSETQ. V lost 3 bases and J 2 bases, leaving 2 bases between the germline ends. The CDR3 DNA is TGCGCCAGCAGCTCGCAAGAGACCCAGTACTTC. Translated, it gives CASSSQETQYF.

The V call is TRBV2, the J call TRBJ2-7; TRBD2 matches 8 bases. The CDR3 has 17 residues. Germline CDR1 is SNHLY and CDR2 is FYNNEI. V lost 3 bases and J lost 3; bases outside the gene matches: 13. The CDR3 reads CASSDVGLDRIDYEQYF. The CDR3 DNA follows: TGTGCCAGCAGTGATGTGGGACTAGATAGAATTGACTACGAGCAGTACTTC.

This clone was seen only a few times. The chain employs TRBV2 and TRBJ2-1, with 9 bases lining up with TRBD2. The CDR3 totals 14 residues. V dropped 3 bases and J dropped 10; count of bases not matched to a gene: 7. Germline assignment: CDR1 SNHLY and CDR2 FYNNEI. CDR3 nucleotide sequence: TGTGCCAGCAGTGATTGGGGACTAGCTGGGGAGCAGTTCTTC. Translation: CASSDWGLAGEQFF.

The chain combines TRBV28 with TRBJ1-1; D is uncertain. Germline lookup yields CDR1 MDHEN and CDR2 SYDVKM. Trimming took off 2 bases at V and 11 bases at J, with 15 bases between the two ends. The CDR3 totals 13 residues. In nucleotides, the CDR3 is TGTGCCAGCAGTTTAGGGTTGAGAATGAGGGCTTTCTTT. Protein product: CASSLGLRMRAFF.

CDR3: CASSRDRGLEKLFF. CDR3 DNA: TGTGCCAGCAGCCGGGACAGGGGGCTTGAAAAACTGTTTTTT. This chain uses TRBV4-2 with TRBJ1-4, with 12 nucleotides matching TRBD1. Losses at the gene ends were 4 bases for V and 7 bases for J; bases not matched to a gene: 1. Germline V gives CDR1 LGHNA, CDR2 YNFKEQ. This CDR3 spans 14 amino acids.

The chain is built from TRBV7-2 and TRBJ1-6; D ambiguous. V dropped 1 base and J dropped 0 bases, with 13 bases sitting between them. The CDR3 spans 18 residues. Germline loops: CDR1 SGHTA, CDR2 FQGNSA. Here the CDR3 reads CASSLGIQAGSYNSPLHF. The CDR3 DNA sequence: TGTGCCAGCAGCTTAGGTATCCAGGCAGGCTCCTATAATTCACCCCTCCACTTT.

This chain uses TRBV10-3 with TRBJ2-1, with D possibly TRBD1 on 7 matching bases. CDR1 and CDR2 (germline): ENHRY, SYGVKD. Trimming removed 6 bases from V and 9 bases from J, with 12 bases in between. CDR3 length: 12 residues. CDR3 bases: TGTGCCATCAGCCAGGGGGAGGCTGAGCAGTTCTTC. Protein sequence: CAISQGEAEQFF.

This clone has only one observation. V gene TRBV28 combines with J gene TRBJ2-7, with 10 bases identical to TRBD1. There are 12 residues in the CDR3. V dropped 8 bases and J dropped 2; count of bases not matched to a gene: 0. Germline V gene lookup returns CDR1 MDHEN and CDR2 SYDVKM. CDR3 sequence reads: CASGTGAYEQYF. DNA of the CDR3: TGTGCCAGCGGGACAGGGGCCTACGAGCAGTACTTC.

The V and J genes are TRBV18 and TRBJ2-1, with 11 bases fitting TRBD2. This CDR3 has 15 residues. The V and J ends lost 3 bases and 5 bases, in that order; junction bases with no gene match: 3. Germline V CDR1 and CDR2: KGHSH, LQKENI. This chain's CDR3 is CASSPLAGGDNEQFF. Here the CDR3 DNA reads TGTGCCAGCTCACCGCTAGCGGGAGGAGACAATGAGCAGTTCTTC.

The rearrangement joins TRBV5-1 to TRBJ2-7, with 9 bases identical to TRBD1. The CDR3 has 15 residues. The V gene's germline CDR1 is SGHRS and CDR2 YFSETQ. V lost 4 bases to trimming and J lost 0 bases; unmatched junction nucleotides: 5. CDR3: CASSMGTGSSYEQYF. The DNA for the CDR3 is TGCGCCAGCAGCATGGGGACAGGGAGCTCCTACGAGCAGTACTTC.

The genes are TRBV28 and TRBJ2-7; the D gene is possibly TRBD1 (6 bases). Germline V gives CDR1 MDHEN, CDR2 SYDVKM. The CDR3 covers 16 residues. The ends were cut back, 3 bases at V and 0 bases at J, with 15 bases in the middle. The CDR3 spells CASSFSDRSDSYEQYF. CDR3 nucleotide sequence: TGTGCCAGCAGTTTCTCTGACAGGTCCGACTCCTACGAGCAGTACTTC.

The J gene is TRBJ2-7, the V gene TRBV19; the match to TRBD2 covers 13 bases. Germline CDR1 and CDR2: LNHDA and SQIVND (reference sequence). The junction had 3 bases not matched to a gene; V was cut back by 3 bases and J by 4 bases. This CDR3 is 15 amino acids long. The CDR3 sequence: CASSIGTSGNYEQYF. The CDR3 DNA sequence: TGTGCCAGTAGTATTGGGACTAGCGGGAATTACGAGCAGTACTTC.

CDR3 bases: TGTGCCAGCACCCACGAGGGCTACGAGCAGTACTTC. It is translated as CASTHEGYEQYF. The rearrangement links TRBV2 to TRBJ2-7; possible D gene TRBD2, 5 bases. The CDR3 spans 12 residues. V was trimmed by 7 bases and J by 3 bases, leaving 10 bases between them. Germline values: CDR1 SNHLY, CDR2 FYNNEI.

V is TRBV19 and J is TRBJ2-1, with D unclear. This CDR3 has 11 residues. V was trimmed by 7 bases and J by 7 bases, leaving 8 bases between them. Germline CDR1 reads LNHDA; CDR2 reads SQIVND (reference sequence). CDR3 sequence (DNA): TGTGCCAGTAACATGTGGAATGAGCAGTTCTTC. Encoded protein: CASNMWNEQFF.

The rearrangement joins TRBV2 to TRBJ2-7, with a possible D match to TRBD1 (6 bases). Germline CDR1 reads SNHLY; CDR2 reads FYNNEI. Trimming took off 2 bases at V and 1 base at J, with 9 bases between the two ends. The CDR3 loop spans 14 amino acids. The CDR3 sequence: CASSEQGISYEQYF. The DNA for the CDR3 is TGTGCCAGCAGTGAACAGGGGATTTCCTACGAGCAGTACTTC.

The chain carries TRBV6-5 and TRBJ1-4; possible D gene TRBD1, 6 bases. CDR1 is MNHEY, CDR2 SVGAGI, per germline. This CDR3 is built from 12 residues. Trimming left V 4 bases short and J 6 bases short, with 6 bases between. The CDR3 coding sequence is TGTGCCAGCAGTTGGACAGATGAAAAACTGTTTTTT. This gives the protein CASSWTDEKLFF.

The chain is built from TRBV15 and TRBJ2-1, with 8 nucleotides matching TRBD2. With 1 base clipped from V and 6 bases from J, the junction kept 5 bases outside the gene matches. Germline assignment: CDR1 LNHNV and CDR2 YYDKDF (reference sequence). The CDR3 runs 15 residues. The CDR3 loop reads CATSRVYGRANEQFF. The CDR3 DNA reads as TGTGCCACCAGCAGAGTTTACGGGAGGGCCAATGAGCAGTTCTTC.

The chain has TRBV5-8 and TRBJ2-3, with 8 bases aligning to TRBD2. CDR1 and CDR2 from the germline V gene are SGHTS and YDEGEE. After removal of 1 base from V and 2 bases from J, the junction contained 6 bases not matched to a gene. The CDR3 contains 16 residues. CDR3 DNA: TGTGCCAGCAGCTTGTCGGGGGGGGCGATCACAGATACGCAGTATTTT. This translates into CASSLSGGAITDTQYF.

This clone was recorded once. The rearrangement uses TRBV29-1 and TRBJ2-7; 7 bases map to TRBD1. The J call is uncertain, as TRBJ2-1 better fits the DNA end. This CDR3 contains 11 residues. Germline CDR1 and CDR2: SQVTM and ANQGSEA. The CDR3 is CSVDRVREQFF. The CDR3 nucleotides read TGCAGCGTCGACAGGGTACGTGAGCAGTTCTTC.

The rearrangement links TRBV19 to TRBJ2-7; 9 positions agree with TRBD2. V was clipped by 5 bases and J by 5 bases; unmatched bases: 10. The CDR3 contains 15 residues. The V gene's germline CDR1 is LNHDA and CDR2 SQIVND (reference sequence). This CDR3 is CASSGGTSRGNEQYF. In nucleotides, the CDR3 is TGTGCCAGTAGTGGAGGGACTAGCCGGGGGAACGAGCAGTACTTC.

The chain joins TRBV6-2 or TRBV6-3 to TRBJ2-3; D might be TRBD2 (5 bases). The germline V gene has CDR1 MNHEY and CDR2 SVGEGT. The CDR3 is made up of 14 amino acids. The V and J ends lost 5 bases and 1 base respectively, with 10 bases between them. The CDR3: CASSPSGRTDTQYF. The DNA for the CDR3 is TGTGCCAGCAGTCCCAGCGGTCGCACAGATACGCAGTATTTT.

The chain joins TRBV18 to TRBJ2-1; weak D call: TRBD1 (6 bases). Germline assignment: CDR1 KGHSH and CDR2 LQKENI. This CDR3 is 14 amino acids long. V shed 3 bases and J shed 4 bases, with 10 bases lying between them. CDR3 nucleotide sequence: TGTGCCAGCTCACCGGGGACACTTTACAATGAGCAGTTCTTC. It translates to CASSPGTLYNEQFF.

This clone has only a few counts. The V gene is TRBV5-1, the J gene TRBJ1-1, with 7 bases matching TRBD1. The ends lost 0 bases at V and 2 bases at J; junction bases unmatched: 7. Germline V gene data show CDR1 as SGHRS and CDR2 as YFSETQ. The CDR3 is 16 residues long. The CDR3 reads CASSLDLGQINTEAFF. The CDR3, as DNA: TGCGCCAGCAGCTTGGACTTGGGACAGATAAACACTGAAGCTTTCTTT.

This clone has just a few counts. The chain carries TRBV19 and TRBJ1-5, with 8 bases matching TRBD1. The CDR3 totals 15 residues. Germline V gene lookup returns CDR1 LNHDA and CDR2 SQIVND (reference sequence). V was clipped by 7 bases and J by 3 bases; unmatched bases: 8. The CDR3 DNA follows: TGTGCCAGTACCCACGGGACAGGAGCCAATCAGCCCCAGCATTTT. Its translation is CASTHGTGANQPQHF.

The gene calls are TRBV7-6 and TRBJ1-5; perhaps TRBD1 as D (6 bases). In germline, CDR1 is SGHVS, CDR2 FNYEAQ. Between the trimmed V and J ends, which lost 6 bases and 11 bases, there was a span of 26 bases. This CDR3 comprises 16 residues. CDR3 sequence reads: CASSALSGGLGHSQHF. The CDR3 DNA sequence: TGTGCCAGCAGTGCATTGTCGGGGGGGCTGGGACATTCCCAGCATTTT.

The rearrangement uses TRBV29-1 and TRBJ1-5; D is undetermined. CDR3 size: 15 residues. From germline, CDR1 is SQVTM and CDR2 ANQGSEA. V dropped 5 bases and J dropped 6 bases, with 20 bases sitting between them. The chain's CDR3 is CSVSLFEGVGQPQHF. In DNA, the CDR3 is TGCAGCGTTTCGTTGTTTGAGGGTGTAGGTCAGCCCCAGCATTTT.

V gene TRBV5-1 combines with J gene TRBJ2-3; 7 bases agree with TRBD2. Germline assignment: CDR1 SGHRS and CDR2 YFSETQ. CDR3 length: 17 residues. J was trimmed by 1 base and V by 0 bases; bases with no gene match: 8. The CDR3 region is CASSLGAGRGGTDTQYF. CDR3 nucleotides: TGCGCCAGCAGCTTGGGAGCGGGACGGGGTGGCACAGATACGCAGTATTTT. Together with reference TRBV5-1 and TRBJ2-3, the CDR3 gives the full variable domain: KAGVTQTPRYLIKTRGQQVTLSCSPISGHRSVSWYQQTPGQGLQFLFEYFSETQRNKGNFPGRFSGRQFSNSRSEMNVSTLELGDSALYLCASSLGAGRGGTDTQYFGPGTRLTVL.